This T cell receptor (beta chain) derives from a study of a mutant IDH1 vaccine in newly diagnosed glioma. Overall study: Vaccines were begun 4-6 weeks after radiotherapy alone, or with temozolomide cycles. Patients' prior therapy spanned radiotherapy, temozolomide, or both; most underwent both.

The time point: week 35, safety follow-up. Every single dose of the vaccine, 300 ug of mutant IDH1 20-mer peptide, came with topical imiquimod. Scheduled for weeks 1, 3, 5, 7, 11, 15, 19 and 23, eight vaccinations were given to patients. Donors harbored newly found WHO grade 3 or 4 IDH1-mutant, ATRX-lost astrocytomas. Trimming took off 10 bases at V and 1 base at J, with 14 bases between the two ends. The CDR3 contains 14 residues. Per the germline V gene, CDR1 is LNHDA and CDR2 is SQIVND (reference sequence). As concerns this clone: Its antigen is currently unknown.

Sequenced by immunoSEQ multiplex PCR; TCRdb stores in-frame clones only, minus some. The top ten clones hold around 3.9% of a sample with nearly 55,000 clones, roughly 84% of them seen once. Here the sequenced sample was PBMCs, taken from a glioma patient whose treatment included an IDH1 peptide vaccine. The chain has TRBV19 and TRBJ1-5; D is undetermined. This TCR was recovered from a woman between 18 and 29 years old with glioma. Here the CDR3 reads CAIDSYQSNQPQHF. The CDR3, as DNA: TGTGCCATTGACTCCTACCAGAGCAATCAGCCCCAGCATTTT. Full variable domain (remainder filled in from reference TRBV19 and TRBJ1-5): DGGITQSPKYLFRKEGQNVTLSCEQNLNHDAMYWYRQDPGQGLRLIYYSQIVNDFQKGDIAEGYSVSREKKESFPLTVTSAQKNPTAFYLCAIDSYQSNQPQHFGDGTRLSIL.